This is a list of T cell receptor beta chains from one sample in a study of blood T cell repertoires in COVID-19. Assay: immunoSEQ multiplex PCR; the TCRdb copy retains only in-frame clones and omits some. This table has 200,000 to 300,000 clones, around 87% appearing once. Sequenced: peripheral blood. The receptors originated from a woman aged 55-69 years with COVID-19, enrolled during active disease. Each CDR3 is given with its conserved first and last residue. A D gene is named only where the DNA matches it firmly. Part of the rows lack a size; the others show once, few, many or a class for expanded clones.

size	length	V	J	D	CDR3	DNA
NA	13	TRBV7-3	TRBJ1-5	NA	CASSPKGGQPQHF	TGTGCCAGCAGCCCAAAGGGAGGCCAGCCCCAGCATTTT
NA	13	TRBV9	TRBJ1-1	NA	CASSVGPGDEAFF	TGTGCCAGCAGCGTAGGCCCGGGAGATGAAGCTTTCTTT
NA	15	TRBV3-1/TRBV3-2	TRBJ2-7	NA	CASSQVQRSSYEQYF	TGTGCCAGCAGCCAAGTCCAGCGTAGCTCCTACGAGCAGTACTTC
NA	16	TRBV4-3	TRBJ2-1	TRBD2	CASSQGGRGSYNEQFF	TGCGCCAGCAGCCAAGGGGGGAGGGGCTCCTACAATGAGCAGTTCTTC
once	15	TRBV28	TRBJ2-1	TRBD1	CASSPLDRDHNEQFF	TGTGCCAGCAGTCCATTGGACAGGGACCACAATGAGCAGTTCTTC
NA	13	TRBV18	TRBJ1-5	NA	CASSPHRDQPQHF	TGTGCCAGCTCACCACACAGGGATCAGCCCCAGCATTTT
NA	13	TRBV6-2/TRBV6-3	TRBJ1-1	NA	CASSYAPRVGAFF	TGTGCCAGCAGTTACGCTCCGAGGGTCGGCGCTTTCTTT
NA	15	TRBV7-9	TRBJ2-1	TRBD2	CASSSGLAFYNEQFF	TGTGCCAGCAGCTCGGGACTAGCGTTCTACAATGAGCAGTTCTTC
NA	11	TRBV18	TRBJ2-1	NA	CASSPSVEQFF	TGTGCCAGCTCACCCAGTGTTGAGCAGTTCTTC
few	12	TRBV7-6	TRBJ2-1	NA	CASSLVSREQFF	TGTGCCAGCAGCTTAGTTTCGCGGGAGCAGTTCTTC
NA	13	TRBV28	TRBJ1-2	TRBD1	CGTGRGDGYGYTF	TGTGGGACAGGCAGAGGGGATGGGTATGGCTACACCTTC
NA	13	TRBV2	TRBJ2-3	NA	CASSKGGTDTQYF	TGTGCCAGCAGCAAAGGGGGCACAGATACGCAGTATTTT
NA	15	TRBV20-1	TRBJ2-1	NA	CSASFTLAVNNEQFF	TGCAGTGCTAGTTTCACCTTAGCAGTAAACAATGAGCAGTTCTTC
NA	15	TRBV2	TRBJ1-3	TRBD1	CASSRSGGSGNTIYF	TGTGCCAGCAGCCGCTCAGGGGGCTCTGGAAACACCATATATTTT
once	15	TRBV6-5	TRBJ2-5	TRBD2	CASRLAGGPWETQYF	TGTGCCAGCAGACTAGCGGGAGGGCCGTGGGAGACCCAGTACTTC